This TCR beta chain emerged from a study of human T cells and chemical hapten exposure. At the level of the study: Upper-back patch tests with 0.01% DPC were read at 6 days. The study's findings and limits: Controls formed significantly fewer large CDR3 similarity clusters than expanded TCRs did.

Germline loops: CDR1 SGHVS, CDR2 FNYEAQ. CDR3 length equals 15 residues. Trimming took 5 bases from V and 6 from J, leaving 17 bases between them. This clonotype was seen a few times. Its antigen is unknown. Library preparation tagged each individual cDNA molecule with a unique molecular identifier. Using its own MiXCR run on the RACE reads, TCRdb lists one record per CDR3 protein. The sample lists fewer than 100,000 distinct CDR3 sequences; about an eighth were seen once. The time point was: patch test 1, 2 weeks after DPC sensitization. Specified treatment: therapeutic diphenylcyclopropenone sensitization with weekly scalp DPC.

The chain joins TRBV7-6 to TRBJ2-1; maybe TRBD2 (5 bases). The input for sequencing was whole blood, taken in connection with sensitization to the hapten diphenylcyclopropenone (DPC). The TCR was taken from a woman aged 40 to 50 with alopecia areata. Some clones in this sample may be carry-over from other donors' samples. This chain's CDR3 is CASSDAAGLFNEQFF. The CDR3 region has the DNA TGTGCCAGCAGCGACGCCGCGGGCTTGTTCAATGAGCAGTTCTTC.